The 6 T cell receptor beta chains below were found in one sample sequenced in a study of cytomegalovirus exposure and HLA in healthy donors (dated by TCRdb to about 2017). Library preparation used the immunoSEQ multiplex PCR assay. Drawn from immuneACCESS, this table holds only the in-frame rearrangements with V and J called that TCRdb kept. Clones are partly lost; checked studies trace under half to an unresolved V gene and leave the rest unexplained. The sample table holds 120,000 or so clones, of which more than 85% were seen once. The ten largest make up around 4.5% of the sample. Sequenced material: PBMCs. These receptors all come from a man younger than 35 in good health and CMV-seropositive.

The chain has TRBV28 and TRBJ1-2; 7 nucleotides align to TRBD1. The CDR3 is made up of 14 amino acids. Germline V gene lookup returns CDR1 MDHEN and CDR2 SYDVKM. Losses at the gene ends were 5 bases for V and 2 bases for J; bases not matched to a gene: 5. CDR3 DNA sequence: TGTGCCAGCAGTCGGCCGGACAGGAACTATGGCTACACCTTC. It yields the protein CASSRPDRNYGYTF.

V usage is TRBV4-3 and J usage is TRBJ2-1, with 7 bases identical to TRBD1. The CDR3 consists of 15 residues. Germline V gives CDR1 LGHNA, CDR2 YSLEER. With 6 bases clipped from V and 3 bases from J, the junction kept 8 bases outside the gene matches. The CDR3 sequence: CASRGTGTDYNEQFF. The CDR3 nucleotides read TGCGCCAGCAGAGGAACCGGGACAGACTACAATGAGCAGTTCTTC.

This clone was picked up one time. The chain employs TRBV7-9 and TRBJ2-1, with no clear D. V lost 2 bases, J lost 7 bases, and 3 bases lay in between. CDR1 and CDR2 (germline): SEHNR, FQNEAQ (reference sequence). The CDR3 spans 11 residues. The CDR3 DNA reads TGTGCCAGCAGCTTATCGAATGAGCAGTTCTTC. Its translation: CASSLSNEQFF.

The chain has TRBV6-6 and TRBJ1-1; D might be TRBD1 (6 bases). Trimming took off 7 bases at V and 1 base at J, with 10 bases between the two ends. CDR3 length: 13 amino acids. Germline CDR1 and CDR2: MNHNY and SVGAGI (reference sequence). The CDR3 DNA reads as TGTGCCAGCACCGCGACAGGGAACACTGAAGCTTTCTTT. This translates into CASTATGNTEAFF.

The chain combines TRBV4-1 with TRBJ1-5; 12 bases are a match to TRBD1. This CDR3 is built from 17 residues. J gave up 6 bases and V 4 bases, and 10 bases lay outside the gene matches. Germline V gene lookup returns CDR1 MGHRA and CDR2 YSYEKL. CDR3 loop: CASSPTRGQGASQPQHF. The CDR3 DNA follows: TGCGCCAGCAGCCCCACCCGGGGACAGGGGGCAAGTCAGCCCCAGCATTTT.

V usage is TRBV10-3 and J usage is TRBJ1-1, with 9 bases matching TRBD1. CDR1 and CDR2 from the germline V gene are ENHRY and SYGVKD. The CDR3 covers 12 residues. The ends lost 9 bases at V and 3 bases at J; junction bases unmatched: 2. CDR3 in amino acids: CAIQGADTEAFF. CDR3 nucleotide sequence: TGTGCCATACAGGGGGCGGACACTGAAGCTTTCTTT.